Below are 27 T cell receptor beta chains sequenced from a single sample in a study of T cell clonality in common variable immunodeficiency. Only in-frame clones appear in the TCRdb table, and some are missing; sequencing was by immunoSEQ multiplex PCR. This repertoire lists about 40,000 clones without singletons; approximately 3% sits in the top ten. The sequenced material came from peripheral blood mononuclear cells. These TCRs come from a person aged 18 to 75 in good health.

Incomplete CDR3 DNA: TGTGCCAGCAGCTTAGCCGGGACTAGCGTTTACAATGAG. Translated: CASSLAGTSVYNE. The full CDR3 protein is CASSLAGTSVYNEQFF. The chain links TRBV7-6 to TRBJ2-1; 10 bases align to TRBD2. The CDR3 is cut off 3 residues early in the read; its end comes from the germline J gene. V lost 0 bases, J lost 4 bases, and 3 bases stayed unmatched. This CDR3 is 16 amino acids long. Per the germline V gene, CDR1 is SGHVS and CDR2 is FNYEAQ. The full variable domain, completed using reference TRBV7-6 and TRBJ2-1, is GAGVSQSPRYKVTKRGQDVALRCDPISGHVSLYWYRQALGQGPEFLTYFNYEAQQDKSGLPNDRFSAERPEGSISTLTIQRTEQRDSAMYRCASSLAGTSVYNEQFFGPGTRLTVL.

This clone was found a few times. The read falls 3 residues short of the CDR3 end, and the missing part is taken from the germline J gene. The rearrangement uses TRBV19 and TRBJ2-7, with D perhaps TRBD1 (5 bases). This CDR3 region has 13 residues. Germline V gene data show CDR1 as LNHDA and CDR2 as SQIVND (reference sequence). V shed 6 bases and J shed 1 base, with 10 bases lying between them. The CDR3 loop reads CASSQRGSYEQYF. CDR3 bases read: TGTGCCAGTAGCCAAAGGGGATCCTACGAG.

This clone appeared many times. The CDR3 goes on 3 residues after the read ends, and that part is filled in from the germline J gene. The chain employs TRBV20-1 and TRBJ2-1, with 9 bases that match TRBD2. Germline V gene sequence: CDR1 DFQATT, CDR2 SNEGSKA (reference sequence). The CDR3 is made up of 16 amino acids. V lost 6 bases, J lost 7 bases, and 16 bases stayed unmatched. CDR3 loop: CSAKRQTSGVFNEQFF. Partial CDR3 DNA: TGCAGTGCCAAAAGACAGACTAGCGGAGTATTTAATGAG.

This clone occurred many times. The read falls 3 residues short of the CDR3 end, and the missing part is taken from the germline J gene. V usage is TRBV4-1 and J usage is TRBJ1-4, with 8 bases that match TRBD1. V gave up 3 bases and J gave up 7 bases; unmatched junction bases: 10. This CDR3 region has 16 residues. Germline CDR1 and CDR2: MGHRA and YSYEKL. The chain's CDR3 is CASSQNLVTGVEKLFF. The sequenced part of the CDR3 DNA is TGCGCCAGCAGCCAGAATTTGGTGACAGGGGTTGAAAAA.

This clone ranks as medium-sized. The missing CDR3 end, 3 residues past where the read stops, is filled in from the germline J gene. The gene calls are TRBV20-1 and TRBJ2-3, with TRBD2 matching over 12 bases. The V and J ends lost 0 bases and 2 bases, in that order; junction bases with no gene match: 15. The CDR3 runs to 20 residues. The germline V gene encodes CDR1 DFQATT and CDR2 SNEGSKA (reference sequence). The sequenced part of the CDR3 DNA is TGCAGTGCTAGAGATTCGGGGGGCCGATCTAGCGGGGGGGTCACAGATACG. This gives the protein CSARDSGGRSSGGVTDT. The full CDR3 protein reads CSARDSGGRSSGGVTDTQYF.

This clone was counted many times. The read finishes 3 residues shy of the CDR3 end, and the germline J gene is used to complete it. The J gene is TRBJ2-5, the V gene TRBV7-3; TRBD1 might be the D (5 bases). Trimming pared 2 bases from V and 1 base from J, leaving 17 bases between. The CDR3 is made up of 17 amino acids. Per germline, CDR1 SGHTA and CDR2 FQGTGA. CDR3 DNA, as far as it was read: TGTGCCAGCAGCTTAGGGGCAGGCCCTACTATCCAAGAGACC. This gives the protein CASSLGAGPTIQET. The whole CDR3 protein reads CASSLGAGPTIQETQYF.

This clone was observed many times. Sequencing ends 3 residues short of the CDR3 end; the germline J gene provides the rest. The V and J genes are TRBV7-8 and TRBJ2-5, with TRBD2 matching 8 bases. CDR1 and CDR2 (germline): SGHVS, FQNEAQ. The ends lost 6 bases at V and 4 bases at J; junction bases unmatched: 10. The CDR3 runs 15 residues. CDR3 bases read: TGTGCCAGCAGTTCCCAGCGGGAGTTGGGAGAGACC. It specifies CASSSQRELGET. The complete CDR3 protein is CASSSQRELGETQYF.

This clone was seen repeatedly, ten times or more. The missing CDR3 end, 3 residues past where the read stops, is filled in from the germline J gene. The V gene is TRBV18, the J gene TRBJ2-7, with TRBD1 identical over 9 bases. CDR3 length: 16 amino acids. CDR1 is KGHSH and CDR2 is LQKENI in the germline V gene. V shed 0 bases, J shed 3 bases, and the junction held 6 bases outside the gene matches. The CDR3 here is CASSPPTGQGFYEQYF. The sequenced part of the CDR3 DNA is TGTGCCAGCTCACCACCTACGGGACAGGGATTCTACGAG.

This clone was observed many times. The sequence runs out 3 residues before the end of the CDR3; the remainder is reconstructed from the germline J gene. V usage is TRBV19 and J usage is TRBJ2-1, with a weak D call TRBD1 (5 bases). The CDR3 is 14 amino acids. The V gene's germline CDR1 is LNHDA and CDR2 SQIVND (reference sequence). V was shortened by 4 bases and J by 0 bases, with 7 bases between the two germline ends. The CDR3 sequence: CASSTGFSYNEQFF. The sequenced part of the CDR3 DNA is TGTGCCAGTAGTACAGGGTTCTCCTACAATGAG. Full variable domain (rest looked up from reference TRBV19 and TRBJ2-1): DGGITQSPKYLFRKEGQNVTLSCEQNLNHDAMYWYRQDPGQGLRLIYYSQIVNDFQKGDIAEGYSVSREKKESFPLTVTSAQKNPTAFYLCASSTGFSYNEQFFGPGTRLTVL.

This clone was counted between two and nine times. Coverage ceases 3 residues before the CDR3 finishes, and the germline J gene fills in the end. The chain joins TRBV5-1 to TRBJ2-3, with D possibly TRBD1 on 6 matching bases. V shed 5 bases and J shed 2 bases, with 15 bases lying between them. CDR3 size: 15 residues. CDR1 and CDR2 from the germline V gene are SGHRS and YFSETQ. The CDR3 region is CASRKTQGFTDTQYF. The sequenced CDR3 bases are TGCGCCAGCAGAAAAACACAGGGATTCACAGATACG.

This clone was recorded at least ten times. With the read ending 3 residues before the CDR3 end, the germline J gene is used to fill in that end. The chain combines TRBV30 with TRBJ1-6; D might be TRBD1 (6 bases). Germline CDR1 GTSNPN, CDR2 SVGIG (reference sequence). Trimming took off 2 bases at V and 5 bases at J, with 7 bases between the two ends. The CDR3 consists of 13 residues. The sequenced part of the CDR3 DNA is TGTGCCTGGAGTTCAGGGGATAATTCACCC. The encoded protein is CAWSSGDNSP. The whole CDR3 protein is CAWSSGDNSPLHF.

This clone has ten or more counts. The CDR3 extends 3 residues past the end of the read, so its final part is completed from the germline J gene. This chain links TRBV18 with TRBJ2-2; 13 nucleotides align to TRBD2. Germline trimming cut 4 bases from V and 3 bases from J; bases unmatched to any gene: 2. Germline-derived CDR1 and CDR2 are KGHSH and LQKENI. The length of the CDR3 is 16 residues. The CDR3 protein is CASSLLAGGDTGELFF. The CDR3 DNA, read in part, is TGTGCCAGCTCACTACTAGCGGGAGGGGACACCGGGGAG.

In this sample, this clone turned up many times. The read finishes 3 residues shy of the CDR3 end, and the germline J gene is used to complete it. J is TRBJ2-1 and V is TRBV28; unclear D gene. The germline CDR1 and CDR2 sequences are MDHEN and SYDVKM. The V and J ends lost 0 bases and 6 bases respectively, with 9 bases between them. This CDR3 comprises 14 residues. This chain's CDR3 is CASSLWGDLNEQFF. The sequenced CDR3 bases are TGTGCCAGCAGTTTATGGGGCGACCTCAATGAG. Supplemented by reference TRBV28 and TRBJ2-1, the full variable domain reads DVKVTQSSRYLVKRTGEKVFLECVQDMDHENMFWYRQDPGLGLRLIYFSYDVKMKEKGDIPEGYSVSREKKERFSLILESASTNQTSMYLCASSLWGDLNEQFFGPGTRLTVL.

There are a few counts of this clone. The read halts 3 residues ahead of the CDR3 end, with the missing end drawn from the germline J gene. V usage is TRBV7-8 and J usage is TRBJ2-1, with TRBD2 identical over 16 bases. This CDR3 spans 18 amino acids. J was trimmed by 3 bases and V by 8 bases; bases with no gene match: 10. CDR1 SGHVS and CDR2 FQNEAQ come from the germline V gene. This chain's CDR3 is CASQWGLAGGLRYNEQFF. The CDR3 DNA, read in part, is TGTGCCAGCCAGTGGGGACTAGCGGGAGGGCTACGCTACAATGAG.

On this clone: Read sequence stops 3 residues before the CDR3 end, and the germline J gene provides the missing end. V usage is TRBV5-1 and J usage is TRBJ2-1; TRBD2 agrees at 12 bases. Per the germline V gene, CDR1 is SGHRS and CDR2 is YFSETQ. The V and J ends lost 3 bases and 4 bases, in that order; junction bases with no gene match: 5. CDR3 length: 16 residues. The CDR3 protein is CASSSATSGRYNEQFF. CDR3 bases read: TGCGCCAGCAGCTCCGCCACTAGCGGGAGGTACAATGAG.

This clone was counted many times. Read data end 3 residues before the CDR3 end; the end is taken from the germline J gene. The chain combines TRBV27 with TRBJ1-2, with TRBD1 matching 7 bases. Germline values: CDR1 MNHEY, CDR2 SMNVEV (reference sequence). The CDR3 is made up of 16 amino acids. The V gene end was trimmed by 9 bases and the J gene end by 4 bases; junction bases not matched to a gene: 17. The CDR3 bases that were read are TGTGCCAGGGAAGACAGGGTACGGGTCTTTGCCTATGGC. It yields the protein CAREDRVRVFAYG. The complete CDR3 protein is CAREDRVRVFAYGYTF.

This clone was counted only a few times. The CDR3 goes on 3 residues after the read ends, and that part is filled in from the germline J gene. The sample has other DNA sequences that encode this CDR3 too. The rearrangement joins TRBV7-2 to TRBJ1-3, with D perhaps matching TRBD1 (6 bases). The CDR3 sequence is 15 residues long. Trimming removed 5 bases from V and 2 bases from J, with 13 bases in between. Germline CDR1 reads SGHTA; CDR2 reads FQGNSA. Incomplete CDR3 DNA: TGTGCCAGCAGCCCAACAGGGAGTGCTGGAAACACC. Its protein product is CASSPTGSAGNT. The full CDR3 sequence reads CASSPTGSAGNTIYF.

Of note for this clone: With the read ending 3 residues before the CDR3 end, the germline J gene is used to fill in that end. V is TRBV20-1 and J is TRBJ1-4, with 9 bases fitting TRBD1. Per germline, CDR1 DFQATT and CDR2 SNEGSKA (reference sequence). The trim removed 2 bases at V and 4 bases at J, leaving 8 bases unmatched. The CDR3 runs 16 residues. Incomplete CDR3 DNA: TGCAGTGCTAGATCTGGGACAGGGTTAGATAATGAAAAA. Encoded protein: CSARSGTGLDNEK. The full CDR3 reads CSARSGTGLDNEKLFF.

This clone occurred many times. The CDR3 goes on 3 residues after the read ends, and that part is filled in from the germline J gene. This rearrangement joins TRBV5-6 to TRBJ1-2; D is possibly TRBD1 (5 bases). Germline loops: CDR1 SGHDT, CDR2 YYEEEE. The CDR3 consists of 15 residues. The CDR3 protein is CASSAAYQGFSGYTF. Incomplete CDR3 DNA: TGTGCCAGCAGCGCCGCCTACCAGGGCTTCTCGGGC.

In this sample, this clone turned up many times. The observed sequence ends 3 residues before the CDR3 terminus, with the missing tail filled in from the germline J gene. The rearrangement links TRBV12-3 or TRBV12-4 to TRBJ1-6, with TRBD1 matching 9 bases. Trimming cost V 7 bases and J 7 bases; bases outside gene matches: 5. This CDR3 has 14 amino acids. The covered CDR3 bases are TGTGCCAGCAAAACCGGGACAGGGAATTCACCC. This codes for CASKTGTGNSP. From start to end, the CDR3 is CASKTGTGNSPLHF.

Remarks on this clone: The DNA ends 3 residues before the CDR3 does, and the rest of the CDR3 is filled in from the germline J gene. V gene TRBV5-1 combines with J gene TRBJ2-7, with no clear D. The length of the CDR3 is 12 residues. Germline CDR1 SGHRS, CDR2 YFSETQ. Trimming removed 2 bases from V and 5 bases from J, with 8 bases in between. CDR3 in amino acids: CASSFWQNEQYF. The sequenced CDR3 bases are TGCGCCAGCAGCTTTTGGCAGAACGAG. The variable domain in full, with the rest retrieved from reference TRBV5-1 and TRBJ2-7, is KAGVTQTPRYLIKTRGQQVTLSCSPISGHRSVSWYQQTPGQGLQFLFEYFSETQRNKGNFPGRFSGRQFSNSRSEMNVSTLELGDSALYLCASSFWQNEQYFGPGTRLTVT.

Ten or more counts support this clone. The CDR3 is cut off 3 residues early in the read; its end comes from the germline J gene. V gene TRBV11-2 combines with J gene TRBJ2-5; D is perhaps TRBD2 (6 bases). Germline V lookup: CDR1 SGHAT, CDR2 FQNNGV. Trimming removed 5 bases at V and 2 bases at J, with 12 bases between. The CDR3 has 14 residues. Here the CDR3 reads CASSRGLTQETQYF. The DNA read from the CDR3 is TGTGCCAGCAGCCGCGGACTAACACAAGAGACC.

The table lists this clone with many counts. The read falls 3 residues short of the CDR3 end, and the missing part is taken from the germline J gene. The chain couples TRBV5-1 to TRBJ2-7; 12 bases agree with TRBD2. The CDR3 is 15 amino acids. V trimming: 5 bases; J trimming: 2 bases; junction bases outside the gene matches: 5. Per the germline V gene, CDR1 is SGHRS and CDR2 is YFSETQ. The CDR3 bases that were read are TGCGCCAGCAGTACGGGACTAGCGGGCCCCTACGAG. Its translation: CASSTGLAGPYE. The entire CDR3 is CASSTGLAGPYEQYF. Supplemented by reference TRBV5-1 and TRBJ2-7, the full variable domain reads KAGVTQTPRYLIKTRGQQVTLSCSPISGHRSVSWYQQTPGQGLQFLFEYFSETQRNKGNFPGRFSGRQFSNSRSEMNVSTLELGDSALYLCASSTGLAGPYEQYFGPGTRLTVT.

By its share, this clone is medium-sized. The read ends 3 residues early relative to the CDR3; the germline J gene fills the gap. V and J are TRBV13 and TRBJ2-3; 11 bases are shared with TRBD2. The J segment lost 7 bases and the V segment lost 5 bases, leaving 14 bases of the junction unmatched. There are 17 residues in the CDR3. Germline V lookup: CDR1 PRHDT, CDR2 FYEKMQ (reference sequence). The covered CDR3 bases are TGTGCCAGCAGCCCCTCGGACTTAGCGGGGGGGTCCTATACG. It translates to CASSPSDLAGGSYT. The entire CDR3 sequence reads CASSPSDLAGGSYTQYF.

This clone was counted ten times or more. The sequenced CDR3 bases are TGTGCCAGCTCACTAGGACTACCTAGCACAGATACG. This sequence encodes CASSLGLPSTDT. The full CDR3 protein is CASSLGLPSTDTQYF. The chain has TRBV18 and TRBJ2-3; weak D call: TRBD2 (6 bases). The CDR3 end is not reached by the read, which stops 3 residues before it; the germline J gene fills it in. V was trimmed by 4 bases and J by 0 bases, leaving 11 bases between them. Germline CDR1 reads KGHSH; CDR2 reads LQKENI. The CDR3 contains 15 residues. Complete variable domain (other parts from reference TRBV18 and TRBJ2-3): NAGVMQNPRHLVRRRGQEARLRCSPMKGHSHVYWYRQLPEEGLKFMVYLQKENIIDESGMPKERFSAEFPKEGPSILRIQQVVRGDSAAYFCASSLGLPSTDTQYFGPGTRLTVL.

Details on this clone: The read is 3 residues too short to cover the CDR3 end, so that end is filled in from the germline J gene. The chain recombines TRBV7-9 with TRBJ2-1; D perhaps matches TRBD2 (6 bases). V gave up 5 bases and J gave up 2 bases, with 10 bases separating them. Germline V CDR1 and CDR2: SEHNR, FQNEAQ (reference sequence). The CDR3 spans 14 residues. CDR3 DNA, as far as it was read: TGTGCCAGCAGCCCCGGGACTCCCTACAATGAG. Protein: CASSPGTPYNE. The CDR3 in its entirety is CASSPGTPYNEQFF.

The sample holds many counts of this clone. The CDR3 extends 3 residues past the end of the read, so its final part is completed from the germline J gene. V gene TRBV19 combines with J gene TRBJ2-3; possibly TRBD2 for D (6 bases). Between the trimmed V and J ends, which lost 7 bases and 2 bases, there was a span of 16 bases. This CDR3 is 15 amino acids long. Per germline, CDR1 LNHDA and CDR2 SQIVND (reference sequence). The DNA read from the CDR3 is TGTGCCAGTATGAGGAGTAGCGGCAACACAGATACG. Amino acids: CASMRSSGNTDT. Given in full, the CDR3 is CASMRSSGNTDTQYF. Based on the CDR3 plus reference TRBV19 and TRBJ2-3, the full variable domain is DGGITQSPKYLFRKEGQNVTLSCEQNLNHDAMYWYRQDPGQGLRLIYYSQIVNDFQKGDIAEGYSVSREKKESFPLTVTSAQKNPTAFYLCASMRSSGNTDTQYFGPGTRLTVL.